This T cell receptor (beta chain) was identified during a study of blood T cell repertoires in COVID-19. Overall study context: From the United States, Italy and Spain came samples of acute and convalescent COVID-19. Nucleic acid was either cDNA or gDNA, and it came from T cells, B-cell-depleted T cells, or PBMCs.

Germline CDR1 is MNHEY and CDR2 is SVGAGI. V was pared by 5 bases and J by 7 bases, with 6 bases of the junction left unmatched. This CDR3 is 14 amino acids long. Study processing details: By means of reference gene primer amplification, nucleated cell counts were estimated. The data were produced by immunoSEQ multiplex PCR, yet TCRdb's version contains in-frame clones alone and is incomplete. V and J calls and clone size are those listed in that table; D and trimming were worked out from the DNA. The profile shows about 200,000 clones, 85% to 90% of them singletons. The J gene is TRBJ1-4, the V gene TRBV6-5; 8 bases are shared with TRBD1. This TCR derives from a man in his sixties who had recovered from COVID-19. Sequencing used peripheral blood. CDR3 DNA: TGTGCCAGCAGTCTCAGGGGGCCCGTTGAAAAACTGTTTTTT. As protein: CASSLRGPVEKLFF.